Shown below are 18 T cell receptor beta chains from a single sample sequenced in a study of blood T cell repertoires in COVID-19. Clones were read by immunoSEQ multiplex PCR, and TCRdb kept only the in-frame ones, dropping some. In the table there are 40,000 or so clones, 92% of which are singletons. Specimen: peripheral blood. Receptors originate from a human donor in a cohort sampled during active COVID-19.

This clone has only one observation. The V call is TRBV30, the J call TRBJ2-3; 12 nucleotides match TRBD2. CDR3 length: 14 residues. Germline V gene lookup returns CDR1 GTSNPN and CDR2 SVGIG (reference sequence). After removal of 3 bases from V and 8 bases from J, the junction contained 6 bases not matched to a gene. As DNA, the CDR3 is TGTGCCTGGAGACTAGCGGGAGGCCCTGGTACGCAGTATTTT. Encoded protein: CAWRLAGGPGTQYF.

This CDR3 is CASSGGWATNEKLFF. The CDR3, as DNA: TGTGCCAGCAGCGGGGGGTGGGCAACTAATGAAAAACTGTTTTTT. This sequence joins TRBV7-9 and TRBJ1-4; TRBD1 is a possible D gene (5 bases). This CDR3 spans 15 amino acids. The germline V and J ends were trimmed by 5 bases and 0 bases, with 10 bases remaining between them. Germline CDR1 and CDR2: SEHNR and FQNEAQ (reference sequence).

The chain uses TRBV30 and TRBJ1-6; 8 nucleotides agree with TRBD1. Germline CDR1 is GTSNPN and CDR2 is SVGIG (reference sequence). The J segment lost 5 bases and the V segment lost 4 bases, leaving 1 base of the junction unmatched. The CDR3 contains 13 residues. The CDR3 region is CAWTGQDNSPLHF. The CDR3 nucleotides are TGTGCCTGGACGGGACAGGATAATTCACCCCTCCACTTT.

This clone was counted a single time. The V and J genes are TRBV10-3 and TRBJ2-7; D may be TRBD2 (6 bases). The CDR3 consists of 16 residues. Germline V lookup: CDR1 ENHRY, CDR2 SYGVKD. V lost 0 bases and J 1 base, leaving 13 bases between the germline ends. The CDR3 protein is CAISESIGGRSYEQYF. For the CDR3, the DNA is TGTGCCATCAGTGAGTCGATTGGGGGGAGGTCCTACGAGCAGTACTTC.

This chain uses TRBV5-1 with TRBJ2-7; no clear D. The CDR3 contains 17 residues. The germline V gene has CDR1 SGHRS and CDR2 YFSETQ. The V end was cut by 4 bases, the J end by 0 bases, with 20 bases between. The CDR3 sequence: CASSPSYFSRLSYEQYF. CDR3 nucleotide sequence: TGCGCCAGCAGCCCCTCTTACTTTTCCCGACTCTCCTACGAGCAGTACTTC.

The CDR3 nucleotides read TGTGCCAGCAGGCGGGGTACCTGGGACGAGCAGTACTTC. Its translation: CASRRGTWDEQYF. V is TRBV6-5 and J is TRBJ2-7; D is possibly TRBD2 (6 bases). The germline V gene has CDR1 MNHEY and CDR2 SVGAGI. The CDR3 has 13 amino acids. Trimming took 6 bases from V and 5 from J, leaving 14 bases between them.

The CDR3, as DNA: TGCGCCAGCAGCTTGGTAGTTCCCGACTATGGCTACACCTTC. Translating it yields CASSLVVPDYGYTF. This rearrangement joins TRBV5-1 to TRBJ1-2; D not certain. Germline assignment: CDR1 SGHRS and CDR2 YFSETQ. The CDR3 spans 14 residues. Trimming left V 0 bases short and J 3 bases short, with 9 bases between. Using reference TRBV5-1 and TRBJ1-2 for the parts outside the CDR3, the full variable domain is KAGVTQTPRYLIKTRGQQVTLSCSPISGHRSVSWYQQTPGQGLQFLFEYFSETQRNKGNFPGRFSGRQFSNSRSEMNVSTLELGDSALYLCASSLVVPDYGYTFGSGTRLTVV.

The rearrangement links TRBV12-5 to TRBJ1-1; D ambiguous. The CDR3 loop spans 13 amino acids. V was cut by 2 bases and J by 5 bases, with 9 bases left in between. The germline CDR1 and CDR2 sequences are LGHNT and FRNRAP. The DNA for the CDR3 is TGTGCTAGTGGTTTGTTAAGCCGGACTGAAGCTTTCTTT. It yields the protein CASGLLSRTEAFF.

V gene TRBV4-3 combines with J gene TRBJ2-4; 9 bases fit TRBD1. The CDR3 extends over 15 amino acids. Germline-derived CDR1 and CDR2 are LGHNA and YSLEER. The ends lost 4 bases at V and 8 bases at J; junction bases unmatched: 9. CDR3: CASSRSTGGWDIQYF. Written as DNA, the CDR3 is TGCGCCAGCAGCCGCTCTACAGGGGGCTGGGACATTCAGTACTTC.

The rearrangement joins TRBV5-6 to TRBJ1-3; D gene ambiguous. V lost 5 bases, J lost 1 base, and 16 bases lay in between. Germline V gene sequence: CDR1 SGHDT, CDR2 YYEEEE. The CDR3 spans 16 residues. The CDR3 DNA sequence: TGTGCCAGCAGTACCCCCCCCAGTCTTTCTGGAAACACCATATATTTT. Amino acids: CASSTPPSLSGNTIYF.

The genes are TRBV27 and TRBJ1-2; 11 nucleotides align to TRBD1. The CDR3 loop spans 13 amino acids. The junction had 5 bases not matched to a gene; V was cut back by 6 bases and J by 8 bases. The germline gives CDR1 MNHEY, CDR2 SMNVEV (reference sequence). The CDR3 region has the DNA TGTGCCAGCAGCGGACAGGGGGCAGGGGGCTACACCTTC. It specifies CASSGQGAGGYTF.

This sequence joins TRBV19 and TRBJ1-5; D might be TRBD1 (5 bases). Germline V gives CDR1 LNHDA, CDR2 SQIVND (reference sequence). CDR3 length equals 15 residues. The germline V and J ends were trimmed by 6 bases and 4 bases, with 16 bases remaining between them. The CDR3 bases are TGTGCCAGTAGCCTCGGGCAGGGCCCAAATCAGCCCCAGCATTTT. Translation: CASSLGQGPNQPQHF.

The chain joins TRBV4-1 to TRBJ2-2, with 13 bases fitting TRBD2. The V gene's germline CDR1 is MGHRA and CDR2 YSYEKL. J lost 10 bases, V lost 0 bases, and 5 bases had no gene match. The CDR3 is 16 residues long. The CDR3 bases are TGCGCCAGCAGCCAAGATCTCGGACTAGCGGGAGAGGAGCTGTTTTTT. It codes for CASSQDLGLAGEELFF.

This clone was detected a few times. The chain joins TRBV29-1 to TRBJ2-3; D might be TRBD1 (6 bases). V lost 4 bases to trimming and J lost 9 bases, with 23 bases between them. This CDR3 is built from 15 residues. CDR1 and CDR2 from the germline V gene are SQVTM and ANQGSEA. The CDR3 here is CSVVRDRTFKRTQYF. The CDR3 region has the DNA TGCAGCGTTGTTCGTGACAGGACCTTCAAGCGGACGCAGTATTTT.

V gene TRBV7-2 combines with J gene TRBJ2-1; 12 positions match TRBD2. V trimming: 4 bases; J trimming: 5 bases; junction bases outside the gene matches: 12. The CDR3 spans 18 residues. Germline V lookup: CDR1 SGHTA, CDR2 FQGNSA. The CDR3 bases are TGTGCCAGCAGCTCCGGGACTAGCGGGCCAGAACTCGACAATGAGCAGTTCTTC. The encoded protein is CASSSGTSGPELDNEQFF.

The V call is TRBV4-3, the J call TRBJ1-4, with TRBD1 as a possible D gene (6 bases). The CDR3 consists of 15 residues. Germline-derived CDR1 and CDR2 are LGHNA and YSLEER. V was trimmed by 0 bases and J by 8 bases, leaving 13 bases between them. CDR3 nucleotides: TGCGCCAGCAGCCAAGATGTGGTTAGGGGGGAAAAACTGTTTTTT. It is translated as CASSQDVVRGEKLFF.

This clone was picked up one time. The rearrangement joins TRBV29-1 to TRBJ2-1; TRBD1 agrees at 9 bases. Germline CDR1 SQVTM, CDR2 ANQGSEA. Germline trimming cut 6 bases from V and 9 bases from J; bases unmatched to any gene: 12. This CDR3 is 14 amino acids long. DNA of the CDR3: TGCAGCGTCATCAGGGACAGGGTGTCGGGTGAGCAGTTCTTC. This gives the protein CSVIRDRVSGEQFF.

The CDR3 DNA reads as TGTGCCAGCAGCTTAACGGGGGTTGTAGCCAAAAACATTCAGTACTTC. Protein sequence: CASSLTGVVAKNIQYF. The genes are TRBV7-8 and TRBJ2-4; the D gene is possibly TRBD2 (6 bases). Germline lookup yields CDR1 SGHVS and CDR2 FQNEAQ. The CDR3 is 16 amino acids. Trimming cost V 2 bases and J 0 bases, with 11 bases left between them. The full variable domain, with the rest looked up from reference TRBV7-8 and TRBJ2-4, is GAGVSQSPRYKVAKRGQDVALRCDPISGHVSLFWYQQALGQGPEFLTYFQNEAQLDKSGLPSDRFFAERPEGSVSTLKIQRTQQEDSAVYLCASSLTGVVAKNIQYFGAGTRLSVL.